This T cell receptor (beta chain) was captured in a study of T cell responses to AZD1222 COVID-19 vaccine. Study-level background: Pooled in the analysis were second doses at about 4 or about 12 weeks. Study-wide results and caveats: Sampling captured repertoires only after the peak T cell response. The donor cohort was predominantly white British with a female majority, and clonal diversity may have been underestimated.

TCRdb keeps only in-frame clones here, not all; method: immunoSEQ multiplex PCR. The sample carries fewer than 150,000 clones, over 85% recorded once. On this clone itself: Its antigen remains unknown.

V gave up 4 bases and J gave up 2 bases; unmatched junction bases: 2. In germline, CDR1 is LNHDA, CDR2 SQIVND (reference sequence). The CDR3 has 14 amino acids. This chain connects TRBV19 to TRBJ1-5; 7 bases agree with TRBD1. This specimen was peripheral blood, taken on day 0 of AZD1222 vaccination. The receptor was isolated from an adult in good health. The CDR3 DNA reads TGTGCCAGTAGTACCGACAGGGGCAATCAGCCCCAGCATTTT. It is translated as CASSTDRGNQPQHF.